The 4 T cell receptor beta chains below come from one sample, sequenced in a study of T cells in Graves' hyperthyroidism and ophthalmopathy. Amplification targeted TCR beta CDR3 regions from RNA transcripts. Researchers ran a first-round RT-PCR on the TCR CDR3 using the HTBI primer set. MiXCR, applied by TCRdb to the multiplex PCR reads, yields one record per CDR3 protein. The sample has some 550,000 distinct CDR3 sequences; around 20% are singletons. Sequencing used blood. These receptors were obtained from a young man with Graves' hyperthyroidism.

Many counts were recorded for this clonotype. A much larger clone differs from this one at a single base, so this may be a read error. DNA of the CDR3: TGTGCCAGCAGTTTAGCCCCAAGTAGGGGCTACGCCTTC. Translating it yields CASSLAPSRGYAF. The chain joins TRBV12-3 or TRBV12-4 to TRBJ1-2, with D perhaps matching TRBD1 (5 bases). The CDR3 covers 13 residues.

This sequence joins TRBV2 and TRBJ2-7; D unclear. The CDR3 runs to 14 residues. Trimming shortened V by 3 bases and J by 4 bases, and 13 bases separated the two germline ends. Germline CDR1 reads SNHLY; CDR2 reads FYNNEI. In DNA, the CDR3 is TGTGCCAGCAGTGATCGCCCTCTCAAGTACGAGCAGTACTTC. This encodes CASSDRPLKYEQYF.

This clonotype has a count of ten or more. The V gene is TRBV25-1, the J gene TRBJ2-4, with D perhaps matching TRBD2 (5 bases). The CDR3 sequence is 16 residues long. With 7 bases removed from V and 0 bases from J, the gap between germline ends came to 16 bases. Germline V gene sequence: CDR1 MGHDK, CDR2 SYGVNS. The CDR3 reads CASMRRRALAKNIQYF. For the CDR3, the DNA is TGTGCCAGCATGCGTCGGCGGGCGCTAGCCAAAAACATTCAGTACTTC.

This clonotype was seen ten or more times. V gene TRBV12-3 or TRBV12-4 combines with J gene TRBJ2-5; TRBD1 is a possible D gene (5 bases). The CDR3 runs 13 residues. Between the trimmed V and J ends, which lost 6 bases and 1 base, there was a span of 9 bases. Here the CDR3 reads CASRTVTQETQYF. The CDR3 coding sequence is TGTGCCAGCAGGACAGTTACCCAAGAGACCCAGTACTTC.